Only one count was recorded for the clone carrying this T cell receptor beta chain. Its antigen is currently unknown. The source of the sample is a study of siplizumab effects on memory and regulatory T cells. Study-level results: A naive or memory phenotype could not be assigned to roughly 75-95% of the proliferating CD4+ or CD8+ clones. Sequences below about 10^-5 frequency were poorly captured. As a result, only a minor fraction of alloreactive clones mapped to unstimulated subsets. For siplizumab cultures, the suppressive function of their proliferating Tregs was not confirmed.

Each sample yielded about 9.9 x 10^4 assayed TCR templates. This table comes from immunoSEQ multiplex PCR, and its TCRdb copy is limited to in-frame clones, with some not included. The sample gives more than 75,000 clones, roughly 96% of which show up once; 0.025% to 0.035% is in the top ten. There are 19 residues in the CDR3. After removal of 5 bases from V and 5 bases from J, the junction contained 15 bases not matched to a gene. The germline V gene has CDR1 SGHTA and CDR2 FQGTGA. The chain recombines TRBV7-3 with TRBJ2-2; TRBD2 matches at 12 bases. Sequenced sample: naive CD4+ T cells sorted from blood. This TCR was recovered from a human donor in good health. CDR3 sequence reads: CASSLRSSGGARDTGELFF. The DNA of the CDR3 is TGTGCCAGCAGCCTCCGGTCTAGCGGGGGGGCTAGGGATACCGGGGAGCTGTTTTTT. The full variable domain, its missing parts supplied by reference TRBV7-3 and TRBJ2-2, is GAGVSQTPSNKVTEKGKYVELRCDPISGHTALYWYRQSLGQGPEFLIYFQGTGAADDSGLPNDRFFAVRPEGSVSTLKIQRTERGDSAVYLCASSLRSSGGARDTGELFFGEGSRLTVL.